This is a list of T cell receptor beta chains from one sample in a study of T cell responses to AZD1222 COVID-19 vaccine. TCRdb keeps only in-frame clones here, not all; method: immunoSEQ multiplex PCR. This table holds 110,000 to 150,000 clones, around 90% found once. This sample comprised peripheral blood, obtained 28 days after the second AZD1222 dose. Source of these receptors: an adult who received the AZD1222 COVID-19 vaccine. The conserved cysteine and the conserved F or W are not part of the CDR3 here.

v_call: TRBV12-3/TRBV12-4; cdr3_aa: ASSLGPGNTIY
v_call: TRBV27; cdr3_aa: ASSHWGEGYT
v_call: TRBV3-1/TRBV3-2; cdr3_aa: ASSQLDRSNSPLH
v_call: TRBV7-2; cdr3_aa: ASSLAGSYEQY
v_call: TRBV11-2; cdr3_aa: ASSSPGTGGRYGETQY
v_call: TRBV27; cdr3_aa: ASSSTGVVKLF
v_call: TRBV20-1; cdr3_aa: SASGGRSNQPQH
v_call: TRBV11-2; cdr3_aa: ASSPGTGGEQY
v_call: TRBV7-2; cdr3_aa: ASSSATSGGKF
v_call: TRBV11-2; cdr3_aa: ASSLVLAGGGETQY
v_call: TRBV5-1; cdr3_aa: ASRGGHNQPQH
v_call: TRBV20-1; cdr3_aa: SARTGSGRT
v_call: TRBV5-8; cdr3_aa: ASDSGRGPKDETQY
v_call: TRBV7-2; cdr3_aa: ASSFGTSGGQQY
v_call: TRBV12-3/TRBV12-4; cdr3_aa: ASGQDGSYGYT
v_call: TRBV29-1; cdr3_aa: SVSGRNSYNEQF
v_call: TRBV12-3/TRBV12-4; cdr3_aa: ASSSFFTDTQY
v_call: TRBV27; cdr3_aa: ASTVRWDNRGSNQPQH
v_call: TRBV9; cdr3_aa: ASSLRSGTGTGANVLT
v_call: TRBV7-9; cdr3_aa: ASSIPRGPIEKLF
v_call: TRBV27; cdr3_aa: ASSPVADRDQPQH
v_call: TRBV29-1; cdr3_aa: SGRGGLTDTQY
v_call: TRBV6-1; cdr3_aa: ASSASGSGSYYGYT
v_call: TRBV6-5; cdr3_aa: ASREGGREYGYT
v_call: TRBV5-1; cdr3_aa: ASSLVVTGENTEAF
v_call: TRBV6-1; cdr3_aa: ASSELSGTANSPLH
v_call: TRBV29-1; cdr3_aa: SVGLPGQGPRQY
v_call: TRBV19; cdr3_aa: ASMGRYNEQF
v_call: TRBV7-2; cdr3_aa: ASSLAQGAIPLSSYEQY
v_call: TRBV18; cdr3_aa: ASSHDRRQGAYGYT
v_call: TRBV21-1; cdr3_aa: ASSSISGYT
v_call: TRBV2; cdr3_aa: ASSERAEGGYT
v_call: TRBV9; cdr3_aa: ASSVVPKLNTEAF
v_call: TRBV27; cdr3_aa: ASSLSKGSNQPQH
v_call: TRBV5-4; cdr3_aa: ASSPRRGNEQF
v_call: TRBV7-2; cdr3_aa: ASSLAPPQPQH
v_call: TRBV5-1; cdr3_aa: ASSLVGGFIGGYT
v_call: TRBV2; cdr3_aa: ASNGDMNTEAF
v_call: TRBV7-2; cdr3_aa: ASSPPGGQTRYNYGYT
v_call: TRBV5-1; cdr3_aa: ASSLGGSDNQPQH
v_call: TRBV19; cdr3_aa: ASSARTGRVGEQY
v_call: TRBV27; cdr3_aa: ASQGARGPGNTIY